These T cell receptor beta chains were read from a single sample in a study of T cells in Graves' hyperthyroidism and ophthalmopathy. From the multiplex PCR reads, TCRdb called clonotypes with MiXCR, one entry per CDR3 protein. The repertoire consists of hundreds of thousands of distinct CDR3 sequences, with roughly 15% occurring once and the leading ten covering roughly 4.5%. The material sequenced was blood. The receptors come from a middle-aged woman with Graves' ophthalmopathy. Both conserved end residues are part of each CDR3. The D gene is left open where the match is weak. A clone size is listed for some rows: how often the clone was seen (once, few, many), or a class if it is expanded.

>TRBJ2-7|TRBV28|many|NA
TGTGCCAGCAGTTCCCGGCTCTACGAGCAGTACTTC
CASSSRLYEQYF
>TRBJ2-7|TRBV27|NA|TRBD1
TGTGCCAGCAGATACTACCGGGACAGGGCCTACGAGCAGTACTTC
CASRYYRDRAYEQYF
>TRBJ2-7|TRBV5-1|NA|TRBD2
TGCGCCAGCAGCTCCGGGACTAGCGACGCCTACGAGCAGTACTTC
CASSSGTSDAYEQYF
>TRBJ2-7|TRBV6-1|NA|NA
TGTGCCAGCAGTGAAGCCGGGACTCTCCTCTACGAGCAGTACTTC
CASSEAGTLLYEQYF
>TRBJ2-5|TRBV7-8|NA|NA
TGTGCCAGCAGTTTGATCAGCGGTGGAAAGACCCAGTACTTC
CASSLISGGKTQYF
>TRBJ1-1|TRBV11-1|NA|TRBD1
TGTGCCAGCAGCGGGCCCGCCGACGACAGGGGGAACACTGAAGCTTTCTTT
CASSGPADDRGNTEAFF
>TRBJ2-7|TRBV4-3|NA|TRBD2
TGCGCCAGCAGCCAAGATGTAGGGGGACTAGTCTACTACGAGCAGTACTTC
CASSQDVGGLVYYEQYF
>TRBJ2-5|TRBV2|many|NA
TGTGCCAGCAGTGAAGTTAAGGAGACCCAGTACTTC
CASSEVKETQYF
>TRBJ2-7|TRBV3-1|many|NA
TGTGCCAGCAGCCAAGTCAGGCACGAGCAGTACTTC
CASSQVRHEQYF
>TRBJ1-4|TRBV6-5|many|NA
TGTGCCAGCAGTTTAGCTCTGGGTGGAAATGAAAAACTGTTTTTT
CASSLALGGNEKLFF
>TRBJ1-3|TRBV30|few|NA
TGTGCCTGGAGTTCCGGGGGGACCTCTGGAAACACCATATATTTT
CAWSSGGTSGNTIYF
>TRBJ2-5|TRBV7-2|many|NA
TGTGCCAGCAGCTTAGGAGGGACCTACTTAGAGACCCAGTACTTC
CASSLGGTYLETQYF
>TRBJ1-1|TRBV6-5|many|TRBD1
TGTGCCAGCAGTTATCAGGGGGAGGGGAACACTGAAGCTTTCTTT
CASSYQGEGNTEAFF
>TRBJ2-5|TRBV5-6|NA|TRBD2
TGTGCCAGCAGCTCGGGACTAGCCTCAGAGACCCAGTACTTC
CASSSGLASETQYF
>TRBJ2-7|TRBV5-1|many|NA
TGCGCCAGCAGCTTAGCGGCCGCCTACGAGCAGTACTTC
CASSLAAAYEQYF